This paragraph covers one T cell receptor (beta chain) sequence. What this receptor recognizes is not known. It has no much larger one-base neighbor in the sample; base qualities were not kept. TCR beta CDR3 regions were amplified from RNA transcripts. A first-round RT-PCR of the TCR CDR3 used the HTBI primer set with the Qiagen OneStep RT-PCR kit. A second multiplex PCR round built the libraries, followed by size selection and purification. Paired-end sequencing of the libraries was performed with 100 bp reads on an Illumina HiSeq2000. In the authors' own workflow: SOAPnuke was used to process the raw data, removing reads that contained adapters or uncalled bases, had a mean Phred below 15, or lacked an exact match to the constant primer or identifier. High-quality paired reads were merged using COPE v1.2.5, and each unique nucleotide sequence was defined as a clonotype. MiTCR v1.1 was used to align the clonotypes against IMGT TRBV, TRBD and TRBJ reference segments. The analysis included only V-J combinations with a frequency above 0.0001, which together covered 99.2% of the repertoires. A TCS score was defined as the ratio between F50 (clonal expansion) and ExV (chaos), using BLOSUM62-based TCRdist between CDR3 peptides within each V-J. Welch's t-statistics and random forest reduced roughly 530 V-J features to about 13, which were used in a naive Bayes classifier (R e1071). The Morisita-Horn index was used to measure how similar the thyroid and blood repertoires were. TCRdb took the public reads, trimmed them with fastp at Q25, ran MiXCR for clone calling and kept in-frame beta chains. Every CDR3 protein is listed once, alongside the most common genes and DNA of its rows. In this record, the V and J calls reflect TCRdb's handling and not the investigators' own analysis. For this sample the table gives 500,000 to 800,000 distinct CDR3 sequences, of which nearly 45% were detected only once. The ten top clones hold less than 9.5% of the sample.

The germline V end is reduced by 0 bases and the J end by 4 bases; junction bases left unmatched: 13. Spanning cysteine to phenylalanine, the CDR3 consists of 19 amino acids. The only DNA kept is the CDR3, 57 bases in frame from the first base. The germline V gene (reference sequence) gives CDR1 as DFQATT and CDR2 as SNEGSKA. Patients with uncontrolled infections, other autoimmune diseases, pregnancy or lactation were excluded. Diagnoses were established on the basis of clinical symptoms, serum thyroxine and TRAb, thyroid ultrasound, and orbital computed tomography. Trizol reagent was used to extract total RNA, and RNA quality was then checked on an Agilent 2100 Bioanalyzer. This entry belongs to a study of T cells in Graves' hyperthyroidism and ophthalmopathy (dated by TCRdb to about 2019). Concerning the study at large: To identify distinguishing TCR V-J signatures, a discovery cohort of around 100 patients was used, comprising 43 with Graves' ophthalmopathy and some 60 with stable Graves' hyperthyroidism. TCR Vbeta CDR3 sequencing of 140 or so peripheral blood samples (roughly 41 ophthalmopathy, over 70 hyperthyroidism and around 17 progressor patients) is reported in the paper. Following sampling, methimazole starting at 30 mg daily was given to hyperthyroidism patients, and high-dose intravenous methylprednisolone was given to ophthalmopathy patients. The 95 to 100 discovery patients were randomly divided into training and test sets at a 7:3 ratio. In several Graves' hyperthyroidism patients, the study also compared T-cell repertoires from thyroid tissue with T-cell repertoires from blood. An independent validation cohort of about 19 hyperthyroidism patients and 17 patients who later progressed to ophthalmopathy tested prospective prediction of ophthalmopathy.

Study-wide findings and limitations: Sample size was not statistically predetermined, and investigators were not blinded to group allocation. In validation, the model predicted progression to ophthalmopathy a median of approximately 6.3 months before onset, with roughly 71% sensitivity and almost 75% specificity. Ophthalmopathy was separated from stable hyperthyroidism by a 13 V-J signature model, with roughly 88% sensitivity and roughly 84% specificity obtained in cross-validation and 80%/75% obtained in testing. Most expanded thyroid clonotypes (frequency above 0.001) were also detected in blood, a finding suggesting that blood repertoires may reflect thyroid immune responses.

The chain links TRBV20-1 with TRBJ2-2; 11 middle bases align to TRBD2. The receptor was isolated from an adult man with Graves' disease, either hyperthyroidism or ophthalmopathy (not recorded which). Sequencing was carried out using peripheral blood or thyroid tissue (not recorded which). The CDR3 loop reads CSARDSFGLAGPGTGELFF. The nucleotide sequence reads TGCAGTGCTAGAGATAGTTTCGGACTAGCGGGTCCTGGCACCGGGGAGCTGTTTTTT.